This T cell receptor beta chain appears in the sequencing data of a study of T-cell reconstitution after alpha-beta-depleted transplantation in children. In its sample, this clonotype was seen a few times. The CDR3 loop spans 16 amino acids. Losses at the gene ends were 7 bases for V and 7 bases for J; bases not matched to a gene: 12. The germline gives CDR1 KGHDR, CDR2 SFDVKD. TCRbeta library preparation incorporated unique molecular identifiers. TCRdb re-called the PCR reads through MiXCR, storing one row per CDR3 protein. The sample has hundreds of thousands of distinct CDR3 sequences; about 10% are singletons.

Sequencing used PBMCs from the stem cell graft donor, obtained from the stem cell graft. The source of this sequence is a human donor who donated a stem cell graft to a child with acute myeloid leukemia. The rearrangement joins TRBV24-1 to TRBJ2-1; 10 nucleotides match TRBD2. CDR3 sequence: CATSPISPSGRNEQFF. DNA of the CDR3: TGTGCCACCAGCCCCATCTCTCCTAGCGGGAGAAATGAGCAGTTCTTC.